The sample holds many counts of the clone carrying this T cell receptor (beta chain). Its antigen is still unknown. Germline V gene lookup returns CDR1 KGHSH and CDR2 LQKENI. Trimming left V 6 bases short and J 10 bases short, with 13 bases between. CDR3 length: 12 residues. TCRdb called the multiplex PCR reads again in MiXCR, with one record for every CDR3 protein. The sample contains some 150,000 distinct CDR3 sequences, about 34% of which appear only once. This specimen belongs to a study of breast tumors, draining lymph nodes, adjacent tissues. The study, taken as a whole, reports: Luminal-like breast cancer showed significantly higher tumor–nontumor repertoire similarity than basal-like. Data only fit, rather than demonstrated, lymph node origin of most tumor T cells. Most tumor T cells seemingly derive from lymph node, then expand in tumor. Tumor repertoires ranked between lymph nodes and nontumor tissue in diversity, with V and J gene preferences.

Axillary draining lymph nodes of breast cancer patients supplied the node samples. The source of this sequence is a female donor with breast cancer. Some clones in this sample may be carry-over from other donors' samples. The gene calls are TRBV18 and TRBJ1-5, with D possibly being TRBD1 (6 bases). The sample consisted of axillary lymph node tissue. The CDR3 DNA is TGTGCCAGCTCTTCGACGGGGGGCCCCCAGCATTTT. It yields the protein CASSSTGGPQHF.